Here is one T cell receptor beta chain with its context. These data are taken from a study of blood T cell repertoires in COVID-19. Measured with immunoSEQ multiplex PCR; TCRdb has only the in-frame clones, and not every one. The table lists fewer than 250,000 clones, about nine tenths of them singletons. The V and J ends lost 2 bases and 6 bases respectively, with 14 bases between them. CDR1 and CDR2 (germline): WNHNN, SYGVQD (reference sequence). The CDR3 extends over 15 amino acids. V usage is TRBV10-1 and J usage is TRBJ2-1; TRBD2 might be the D (6 bases). The receptor comes from a man aged 45 to 65 with COVID-19, enrolled during active disease. Sequencing used peripheral blood. This CDR3 is CASSENSGVGNEQFF. CDR3 sequence (DNA): TGCGCCAGCAGTGAGAATAGCGGTGTAGGCAATGAGCAGTTCTTC.